This T cell receptor beta chain was profiled in a study of blood T cells in healthy people across ages. Looking at the study overall: Capture by template switching was about one barcoded beta molecule per two T cells.

Next came a second PCR, run for about 7 to 12 cycles, which used a sample-barcoded 5' primer along with a J-beta primer mix. Per-sample output comprised a minimum of 2.5 million paired-end reads containing CDR3. TCRdb recomputed calls from the 5' RACE reads with MiXCR, one row per CDR3 protein. Among 1.8 million or so distinct CDR3 sequences listed, about 39% were seen once. This CDR3 spans 13 amino acids. Trimming removed 6 bases from V and 3 bases from J, with 12 bases in between. Germline V CDR1 and CDR2: SGHDT, YYEEEE. The study drew donors from healthy Caucasian individuals in Russia aged 6 to 90. Isolated PBMCs totaled at least 6 million in each sample.

The source is a human donor in good health. The sequencing sample was made of blood. V is TRBV5-6 and J is TRBJ1-1; TRBD1 is a possible D gene (5 bases). CDR3 amino acids: CASNQGGDTEAFF. CDR3 DNA: TGTGCCAGCAACCAGGGTGGCGACACTGAAGCTTTCTTT. The complete variable domain, with remaining parts taken from reference TRBV5-6 and TRBJ1-1, reads DAGVTQSPTHLIKTRGQQVTLRCSPKSGHDTVSWYQQALGQGPQFIFQYYEEEERQRGNFPDRFSGHQFPNYSSELNVNALLLGDSALYLCASNQGGDTEAFFGQGTRLTVV.